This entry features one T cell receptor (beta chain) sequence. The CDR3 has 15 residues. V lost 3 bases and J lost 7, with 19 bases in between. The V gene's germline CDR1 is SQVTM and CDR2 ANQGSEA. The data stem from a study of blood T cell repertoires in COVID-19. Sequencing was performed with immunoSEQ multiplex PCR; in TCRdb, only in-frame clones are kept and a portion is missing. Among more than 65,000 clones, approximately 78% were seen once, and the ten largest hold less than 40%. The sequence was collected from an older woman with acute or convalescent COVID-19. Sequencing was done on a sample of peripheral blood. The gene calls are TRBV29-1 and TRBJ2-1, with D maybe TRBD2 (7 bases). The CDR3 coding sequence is TGCAGCGTTGACGGCGGGGGCCTGGTGTTTAATGAGCAGTTCTTC. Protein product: CSVDGGGLVFNEQFF.